These 18 T cell receptor beta chains were sequenced from one sample in a study of T cell responses to AZD1222 COVID-19 vaccine. The method was immunoSEQ multiplex PCR; TCRdb's version includes in-frame clones alone and lacks a portion of them. This sample has 95,000 to 110,000 clones, with over 80% found just once. The sequences come from peripheral blood, collected on day 0 of AZD1222 vaccination. These receptors came from an adult in good health.

The rearrangement uses TRBV29-1 and TRBJ1-2; D not certain. Germline assignment: CDR1 SQVTM and CDR2 ANQGSEA. This CDR3 is 13 amino acids long. Trimming cost V 8 bases and J 2 bases, with 15 bases left between them. CDR3 sequence: CSTYKTGNYGYTF. CDR3 DNA sequence: TGCAGCACTTACAAGACGGGGAACTATGGCTACACCTTC.

V gene TRBV6-6 combines with J gene TRBJ2-7, with a possible D match to TRBD1 (6 bases). The V and J ends lost 6 bases and 0 bases respectively, with 9 bases between them. This CDR3 is 13 amino acids long. Germline V gives CDR1 MNHNY, CDR2 SVGAGI (reference sequence). The CDR3 sequence: CASRDRSSYEQYF. The CDR3 DNA reads TGTGCCAGCAGAGACAGGTCCTCCTACGAGCAGTACTTC.

This chain uses TRBV3-1 (or the pseudogene TRBV3-2) with TRBJ1-5, with TRBD1 matching over 10 bases. V lost 5 bases, J lost 6 bases, and 22 bases stayed unmatched. CDR1 and CDR2 from the germline V gene are LGHDT and YNNKEL (reference sequence). CDR3 length: 20 amino acids. The CDR3 nucleotides are TGTGCCAGCAGCTTTTCAAAGGAGGGGACAGGGGCCACCAGGAGTCAGCCCCAGCATTTT. This gives the protein CASSFSKEGTGATRSQPQHF.

The chain joins TRBV28 to TRBJ1-2; no reliable D call. The germline V gene encodes CDR1 MDHEN and CDR2 SYDVKM. Deletions cut 6 bases from V and 1 base from J, with 6 bases between. This CDR3 region has 12 residues. CDR3 amino acids: CASRRLNYGYTF. CDR3 coding DNA: TGTGCCAGCAGGCGCCTTAACTATGGCTACACCTTC.

The chain employs TRBV4-1 and TRBJ1-3; TRBD1 is a possible D gene (6 bases). Germline V gene data show CDR1 as MGHRA and CDR2 as YSYEKL. The CDR3 runs 16 residues. The ends were cut back, 4 bases at V and 0 bases at J, with 13 bases in the middle. CDR3 residues: CASSLSQGSSGNTIYF. CDR3 DNA: TGCGCCAGCAGCCTCAGTCAGGGGAGCTCTGGAAACACCATATATTTT.

The V and J genes are TRBV3-1 (or the pseudogene TRBV3-2) and TRBJ2-2, with a possible D match to TRBD2 (5 bases). CDR1 and CDR2 from the germline V gene are LGHDT and YNNKEL (reference sequence). This CDR3 has 16 residues. The V end lost 4 bases, the J end lost 4 bases, and 16 bases lay between the germline ends. The CDR3 region is CASSLPWRITTGELFF. CDR3 in DNA: TGTGCCAGCAGCCTACCTTGGAGGATAACCACCGGGGAGCTGTTTTTT.

The DNA for the CDR3 is TGTGCCAGCAGTGAAGAGAACGCAGATACGCAGTATTTT. Translated: CASSEENADTQYF. J is TRBJ2-3 and V is TRBV2; D not resolved. Germline CDR1 SNHLY, CDR2 FYNNEI. Trimming removed 1 base from V and 4 bases from J, with 6 bases in between. The CDR3 consists of 13 residues.

V usage is TRBV18 and J usage is TRBJ1-5; 7 nucleotides match TRBD1. The junction had 6 bases not matched to a gene; V was cut back by 1 base and J by 0 bases. The germline V gene encodes CDR1 KGHSH and CDR2 LQKENI. The CDR3 is made up of 17 amino acids. CDR3: CASSPQGAGYSNQPQHF. CDR3 in DNA: TGTGCCAGCTCACCACAGGGGGCCGGGTATAGCAATCAGCCCCAGCATTTT.

This sequence joins TRBV19 and TRBJ1-5, with 9 bases lining up with TRBD1. The CDR3 is 18 amino acids. J lost 6 bases, V lost 4 bases, and 16 bases had no gene match. CDR1 LNHDA and CDR2 SQIVND come from the germline V gene (reference sequence). The CDR3 spells CASSTQPSATGGFQPQHF. The CDR3, as DNA: TGTGCCAGTAGTACCCAACCCTCTGCGACAGGGGGTTTTCAGCCCCAGCATTTT.

The chain links TRBV5-1 to TRBJ2-1; TRBD2 matches 11 bases. Germline V gives CDR1 SGHRS, CDR2 YFSETQ. V lost 0 bases and J lost 6; bases outside the gene matches: 11. The CDR3 consists of 18 residues. The CDR3 region is CASSLGGTSGYYLNEQFF. For the CDR3, the DNA is TGCGCCAGCAGCTTGGGGGGGACTAGCGGCTATTACCTCAATGAGCAGTTCTTC.

The chain joins TRBV10-3 to TRBJ1-4, with D perhaps matching TRBD1 (5 bases). The CDR3 loop spans 14 amino acids. Looked up from germline, CDR1 is ENHRY and CDR2 is SYGVKD. V lost 6 bases, J lost 4 bases, and 12 bases lay in between. In DNA, the CDR3 is TGTGCCATCAGCCGAGGGGCAATTAATGAAAAACTGTTTTTT. Translation: CAISRGAINEKLFF.

The rearrangement links TRBV28 to TRBJ1-1, with TRBD1 matching over 7 bases. CDR1 and CDR2 from the germline V gene are MDHEN and SYDVKM. The V and J ends lost 11 bases and 11 bases, in that order; junction bases with no gene match: 8. The CDR3 is 10 residues long. CDR3 bases: TGTGCCGCGGCCGACAGGGATGCTTTCTTT. Translated: CAAADRDAFF.

V and J are TRBV5-1 and TRBJ1-2, with D uncertain. V lost 0 bases and J 0 bases, leaving 3 bases between the germline ends. CDR1 is SGHRS, CDR2 YFSETQ, per germline. The CDR3 extends over 13 amino acids. The CDR3 region is CASSLATNYGYTF. The CDR3 coding sequence is TGCGCCAGCAGCTTGGCTACTAACTATGGCTACACCTTC.

The chain links TRBV16 to TRBJ1-5; TRBD1 might be the D (6 bases). This CDR3 has 14 amino acids. The V and J ends lost 4 bases and 3 bases respectively, with 10 bases between them. Germline loops: CDR1 KGHSY, CDR2 FQNENV. The CDR3, as DNA: TGTGCCAGCAGCCCCGGGACATTCAATCAGCCCCAGCATTTT. Amino acids: CASSPGTFNQPQHF.

The V and J genes are TRBV28 and TRBJ2-7; 9 bases are a match to TRBD1. Trimming removed 3 bases from V and 6 bases from J; junction bases left unmatched: 15. Germline assignment: CDR1 MDHEN and CDR2 SYDVKM. This CDR3 has 17 residues. CDR3 sequence (DNA): TGTGCCAGCAGTTTGTTCGGAAAAGGGACAGGGAAAGGCGAGCAGTACTTC. Its protein product is CASSLFGKGTGKGEQYF. The entire variable domain, with the rest obtained from reference TRBV28 and TRBJ2-7, is as follows: DVKVTQSSRYLVKRTGEKVFLECVQDMDHENMFWYRQDPGLGLRLIYFSYDVKMKEKGDIPEGYSVSREKKERFSLILESASTNQTSMYLCASSLFGKGTGKGEQYFGPGTRLTVT.

V usage is TRBV18 and J usage is TRBJ1-6; 8 bases are shared with TRBD1. CDR1 and CDR2 (germline): KGHSH, LQKENI. There are 13 residues in the CDR3. The junction had 2 bases not matched to a gene; V was cut back by 3 bases and J by 10 bases. CDR3: CASSPDRDSPLHF. As DNA, the CDR3 is TGTGCCAGCTCACCGGACAGGGACTCACCCCTCCACTTT.

The V call is TRBV7-2, the J call TRBJ1-5; D possibly corresponds to TRBD1 (5 bases). V shed 5 bases and J shed 4 bases, with 9 bases lying between them. Germline V lookup: CDR1 SGHTA, CDR2 FQGNSA. The CDR3 has 13 amino acids. The CDR3 sequence: CASSLGTNQPQHF. The CDR3 DNA sequence: TGTGCCAGCAGCCTCGGGACGAATCAGCCCCAGCATTTT.

The rearrangement uses TRBV7-2 and TRBJ1-2, with 7 bases that match TRBD1. Germline V lookup: CDR1 SGHTA, CDR2 FQGNSA. The CDR3 is 15 amino acids. The V and J ends lost 6 bases and 0 bases, in that order; junction bases with no gene match: 7. The CDR3 DNA sequence: TGTGCCAGCAGACCATCCGGGACAGCTAACTATGGCTACACCTTC. Translating it yields CASRPSGTANYGYTF.